This TCR beta chain was obtained from a study of T cells after yellow fever vaccination. Study-wide results and limits: Compared with primary, the secondary response was weaker and peaked at day 5, not 15. The CD4 and CD8 compartments had a small share of their clonotypes in common.

In the case of this clonotype: Its antigen is as yet unknown.

TCRdb re-called the 5' RACE reads with MiXCR, one entry per CDR3 protein. The top ten clones hold about 0.9% of a sample with under 250,000 distinct CDR3 sequences, less than 8.5% of them seen once. CDR1 and CDR2 from the germline V gene are SEHNR and FQNEAQ (reference sequence). The CDR3 totals 16 residues. V gave up 5 bases and J gave up 3 bases; unmatched junction bases: 8. The clonotype was recovered from a young man who received the YFV17D yellow fever vaccine. The sample consisted of CD4+ T cells sorted from PBMCs, taken 15 days after the yellow fever booster vaccination. The chain is built from TRBV7-9 and TRBJ2-2; 8 nucleotides align to TRBD2. The CDR3 DNA is TGTGCCAGCAGCCCCAGGACTAGCCGGGACACCGGGGAGCTGTTTTTT. Translating gives CASSPRTSRDTGELFF. Full variable domain (missing parts from reference TRBV7-9 and TRBJ2-2): DTGVSQNPRHKITKRGQNVTFRCDPISEHNRLYWYRQTLGQGPEFLTYFQNEAQLEKSRLLSDRFSAERPKGSFSTLEIQRTEQGDSAMYLCASSPRTSRDTGELFFGEGSRLTVL.